The present T cell receptor (beta chain) was sequenced within a study of blood T cell repertoires in COVID-19. On the study more broadly: Samples came from the United States, Italy and Spain, spanning acute and convalescent COVID-19. Sources were T cells, B-cell-depleted T cells, or PBMCs; the material itself was cDNA or gDNA.

Profiling relied on immunoSEQ multiplex PCR, and the TCRdb table lists in-frame clones only, not all of them. This sample carries some 530,000 clones, around 85% of them seen once, and the ten largest clones take around 8%. The participants were between about 18 and 100 years old and came from about two dozen US areas. Resolution of symptoms, clearance, or two negative PCRs was present in recovered Cohort 3 donors. This TCR derives from a woman aged 55-70 years who had recovered from COVID-19. Specimen: PBMCs or T cells enriched from blood (not recorded which).

CDR3 nucleotide sequence: TGTGCCAGCAGGTCAGGGAAGGGATATGGCTACACCTTC. The encoded protein is CASRSGKGYGYTF. The chain recombines TRBV2 with TRBJ1-2; perhaps TRBD1 as D (5 bases). Germline V CDR1 and CDR2: SNHLY, FYNNEI. This CDR3 contains 13 residues. Deletions cut 6 bases from V and 5 bases from J, with 13 bases between.